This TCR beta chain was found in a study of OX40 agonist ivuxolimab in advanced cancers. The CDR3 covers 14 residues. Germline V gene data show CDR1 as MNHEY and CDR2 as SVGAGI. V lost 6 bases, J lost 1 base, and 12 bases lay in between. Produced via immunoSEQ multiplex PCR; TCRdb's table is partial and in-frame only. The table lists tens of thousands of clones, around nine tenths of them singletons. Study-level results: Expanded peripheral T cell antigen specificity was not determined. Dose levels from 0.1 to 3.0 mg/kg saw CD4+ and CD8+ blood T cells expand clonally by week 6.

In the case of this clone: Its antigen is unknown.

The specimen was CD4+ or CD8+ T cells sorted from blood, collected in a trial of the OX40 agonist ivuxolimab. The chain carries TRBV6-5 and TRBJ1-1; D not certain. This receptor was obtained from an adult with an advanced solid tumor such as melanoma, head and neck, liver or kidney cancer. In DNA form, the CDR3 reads TGTGCCAGCAGGAGGGTGGGCGGGAACACTGAAGCTTTCTTT. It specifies CASRRVGGNTEAFF.